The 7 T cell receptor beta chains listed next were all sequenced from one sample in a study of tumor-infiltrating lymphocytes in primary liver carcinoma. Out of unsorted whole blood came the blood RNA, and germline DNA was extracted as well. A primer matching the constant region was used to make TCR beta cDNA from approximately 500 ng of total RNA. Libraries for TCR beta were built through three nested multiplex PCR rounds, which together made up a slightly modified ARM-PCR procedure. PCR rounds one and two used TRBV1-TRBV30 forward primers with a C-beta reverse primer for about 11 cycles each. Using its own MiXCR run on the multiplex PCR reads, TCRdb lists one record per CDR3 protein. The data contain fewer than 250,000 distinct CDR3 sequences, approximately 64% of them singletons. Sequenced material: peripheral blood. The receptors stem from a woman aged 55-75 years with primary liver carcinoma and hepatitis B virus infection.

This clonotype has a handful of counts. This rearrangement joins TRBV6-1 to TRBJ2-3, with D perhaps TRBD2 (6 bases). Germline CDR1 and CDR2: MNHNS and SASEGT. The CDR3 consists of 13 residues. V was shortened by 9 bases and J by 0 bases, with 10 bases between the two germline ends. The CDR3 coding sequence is TGTGCCAGAAGACTAGGGAGCACAGATACGCAGTATTTT. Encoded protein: CARRLGSTDTQYF.

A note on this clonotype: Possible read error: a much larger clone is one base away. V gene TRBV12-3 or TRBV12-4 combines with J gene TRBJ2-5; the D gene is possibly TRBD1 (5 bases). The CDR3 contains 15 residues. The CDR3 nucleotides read TGTGCCAGCAGTTTAGCACATCAGGGTGGAGAGACCCAGTGCTTC. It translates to CASSLAHQGGETQCF.

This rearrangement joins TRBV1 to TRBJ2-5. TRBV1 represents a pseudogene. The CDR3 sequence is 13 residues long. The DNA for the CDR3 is TGCGTCAGCAGTCACGACATACAAGAGACCCAGTACTTC. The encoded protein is CVSSHDIQETQYF.

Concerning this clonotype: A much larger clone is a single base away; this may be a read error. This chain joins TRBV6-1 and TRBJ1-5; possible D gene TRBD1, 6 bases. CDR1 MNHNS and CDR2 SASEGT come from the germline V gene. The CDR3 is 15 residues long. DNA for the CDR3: TGTGCCAGCACCTGGAACAGGGTTAGCAATCAGTCCCAGCATTTT. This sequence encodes CASTWNRVSNQSQHF.

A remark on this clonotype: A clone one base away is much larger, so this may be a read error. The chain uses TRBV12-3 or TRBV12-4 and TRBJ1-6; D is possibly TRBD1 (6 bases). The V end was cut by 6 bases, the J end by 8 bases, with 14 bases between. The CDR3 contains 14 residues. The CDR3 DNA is TGTGCCAGCAGATACAGGGTTGGTGATTCACCCCTCCACTTT. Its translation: CASRYRVGDSPLHF.

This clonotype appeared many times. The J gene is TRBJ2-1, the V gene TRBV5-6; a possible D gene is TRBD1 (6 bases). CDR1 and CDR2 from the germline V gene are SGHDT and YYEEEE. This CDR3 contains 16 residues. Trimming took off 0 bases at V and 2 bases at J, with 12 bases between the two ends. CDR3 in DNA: TGTGCCAGCAGCTTGGGACTAAAGGGGGCCTACAATGAGCAGTTCTTC. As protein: CASSLGLKGAYNEQFF.

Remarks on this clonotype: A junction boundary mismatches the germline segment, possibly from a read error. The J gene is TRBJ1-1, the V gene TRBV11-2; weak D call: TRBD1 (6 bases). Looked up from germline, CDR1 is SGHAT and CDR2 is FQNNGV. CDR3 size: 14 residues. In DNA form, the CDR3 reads TGTGCCGGCAGCTTTAGAGACAGGAACACAGAAGCTTTCTTT. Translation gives CAGSFRDRNTEAFF.